This entry features one TCR beta chain sequence. This clone's antigen is unknown. The input lacks base qualities; no much larger clone sits a single base away. These data are taken from a study of blood T cell repertoires in COVID-19 (dated by TCRdb to about 2020). At the level of the whole study: Samples from collaborators originated in the United States, Italy and Spain and spanned both the acute and convalescent phases of COVID-19. HLA class I and class II types, where available, came from metadata supplied by the sample provider rather than from assay-based typing. The repertoires were made available in a free public database intended to serve as a resource for research on the immune response to SARS-CoV-2. Subjects who had been exposed to COVID-19, were actively infected with it, or had recovered from it provided the deeply sampled blood TCRbeta repertoires that made up the dataset. Sample metadata almost always included a de-identified subject ID, COVID-19 status, age in years and sex. The samples were drawn from two sources: the first 160 participants of the ongoing ImmuneRACE study, and fewer than 1,500 subjects contributed by 6 global collaborators. The material from the prospective study consisted of cDNA or gDNA derived from T cells, B-cell-depleted T cells, or PBMCs.

The immunoSEQ Assay, a bias-controlled multiplex PCR, was used to amplify TCRbeta CDR3 regions from genomic DNA. The authors' analysis ran thus. Within the assay, amplification of reference gene primers was used to estimate how many nucleated cells each sample contained. Sequence reads were collapsed and filtered to measure the absolute abundance of every unique TCRbeta CDR3 rearrangement. For each sample, productive Simpson clonality was calculated by taking the square root of Simpson's diversity index across productive rearrangements. The table was pulled from immuneACCESS by TCRdb, which kept in-frame rearrangements only. Such tables lose some clones; where checked, under half of the loss comes from unresolved V genes, and the rest has no known cause. V, J and clone size were drawn from that table, and D and trimming were deduced from the DNA. The sample includes approximately 270,000 clones, with about nine tenths observed a single time. The ten largest clones take up approximately 1.6% of the sample.

The germline V gene sets CDR1 to MDHEN and CDR2 to SYDVKM. The CDR3, cysteine through phenylalanine, is 15 amino acids long. Just the 45-base CDR3 DNA is kept, in frame starting at base 1. Trimming removed 4 bases from V and 5 bases from J; the gene matches leave 10 bases unexplained. Summary of the overall study and its limitations: How much clinical and demographic metadata was included differed by source and by participant, and the metadata was provided uncurated.

Enrolling through a virtual design, the prospective study's participants ranged in age from roughly 18 to 89 years and lived across roughly 24 United States geographic areas. To assign participants to cohorts, the prospective study relied on clinical history that participants themselves reported in a screening survey and a study questionnaire. Recovered participants in ImmuneRACE Cohort 3 were defined as having two consecutive negative NP/OP PCR tests, clearance from a healthcare professional, or resolution of symptoms. In the prospective study, mobile phlebotomists collected whole blood, serum and a nasopharyngeal or oropharyngeal swab from each participant. Participants in the prospective study had the option to provide additional blood draws and questionnaires over a 2-month period. Before DNA extraction, prospective study blood samples were shipped either frozen or at room temperature.

The sequence derives from a man aged 40-49 years who had recovered from COVID-19. The rearrangement combines TRBV28 with TRBJ1-2, with 7 bases matching TRBD1. The specimen sequenced was PBMCs or T cells enriched from blood (not recorded which). CDR3 reads: CASSWGTVPGYGYTF. The nucleotides are TGTGCCAGCAGTTGGGGGACAGTTCCAGGGTATGGCTACACCTTC.